This T cell receptor beta chain is from a study of response to subunit inactivated influenza vaccine. Findings of the study overall: New T cells are recruited in small numbers by each seasonal influenza vaccination, according to the authors' suggestion.

The CDR3 covers 14 residues. Germline CDR1 is ENHRY and CDR2 is SYGVKD. Trimming took 4 bases from V and 1 from J, leaving 11 bases between them. TCRdb re-called the RT-PCR reads through MiXCR, storing one row per CDR3 protein. The top ten clones hold about 7.4% of a sample with hundreds of thousands of distinct CDR3 sequences, around 15% of them seen once. The sample holds a few counts of this clonotype. Antigen: not known. The sequence came from a man aged 45-65 years who received an inactivated influenza vaccine. This rearrangement joins TRBV10-3 to TRBJ2-7, with D possibly being TRBD2 (5 bases). The sample was PBMCs from blood, taken less than 15 days before vaccination. CDR3 sequence (DNA): TGTGCCATCAGTGGTAGGACTGGGTCCTACGAGCAGTACTTC. Translation gives CAISGRTGSYEQYF.